One and the same sample provided the 17 T cell receptor beta chains below, sequenced in a study of post-analysis software for immune sequencing data. Study results and caveats: A few TRBV segments occurring more often in patients than controls included TRBV5-6, TRBV5-1 and TRBV20-1.

Unique molecular identifiers were carried by the TCR beta cDNA libraries. MiXCR, run by TCRdb on the PCR reads, gives a single entry per CDR3 protein. The sample includes roughly 430,000 distinct CDR3 sequences, 30% to 40% of them seen just once. Antigens for these TCRs are unknown. Source material: blood. The receptors shown here come from a girl aged 2-10 years with multiple sclerosis.

The gene calls are TRBV5-5 and TRBJ2-2; no reliable D call. Trimming stripped 4 bases from V and 6 bases from J, with 13 bases between. The CDR3 contains 14 residues. CDR1 SGHKS and CDR2 YYEKEE come from the germline V gene (reference sequence). In DNA form, the CDR3 reads TGTGCCAGCAGCCCCCCCCGTCGTCCCGGGGAGCTGTTTTTT. As protein: CASSPPRRPGELFF.

The table lists this clonotype with a few counts. V and J are TRBV4-2 and TRBJ2-5, with 16 bases aligning to TRBD2. TRBJ2-1 explains the end of the DNA better; the J call may be wrong. The V gene's germline CDR1 is LGHNA and CDR2 YNFKEQ. The CDR3 is 18 amino acids. The CDR3 loop is CASSQVPGLAGGQETQFF. CDR3 in DNA: TGTGCCAGCAGCCAAGTCCCGGGACTAGCGGGGGGGCAAGAGACCCAGTTCTTC.

The V and J genes are TRBV20-1 and TRBJ2-7, with 8 bases aligning to TRBD1. J was trimmed by 7 bases and V by 6 bases; bases with no gene match: 20. The CDR3 is 16 residues long. The germline V gene has CDR1 DFQATT and CDR2 SNEGSKA (reference sequence). The CDR3 DNA sequence: TGCAGTGCCAGTTCCCTTGGGACAGGAGGCAGAAATGAGCAGTACTTC. This gives the protein CSASSLGTGGRNEQYF.

The J gene is TRBJ2-7, the V gene TRBV29-1; D not certain. Germline CDR1 reads SQVTM; CDR2 reads ANQGSEA. Trimming stripped 4 bases from V and 8 bases from J, with 15 bases between. The CDR3 is made up of 12 amino acids. This CDR3 reads CSVVSTTGKQYF. CDR3 DNA sequence: TGCAGCGTTGTCTCGACCACCGGCAAGCAGTACTTC.

The rearrangement joins TRBV11-2 to TRBJ2-4; possibly TRBD1 or TRBD2 for D (5 bases each). Between the trimmed V and J ends, which lost 5 bases and 0 bases, there was a span of 17 bases. Germline V CDR1 and CDR2: SGHAT, FQNNGV. This CDR3 comprises 17 residues. The CDR3 loop is CASSPIGTELAKNIQYF. In nucleotides, the CDR3 is TGTGCCAGCAGCCCAATCGGGACGGAACTAGCCAAAAACATTCAGTACTTC.

CDR3 DNA: TGTGCCAGCAGCTTAGCACAGGGGCTCCCCTACGAGCAGTACTTC. This gives the protein CASSLAQGLPYEQYF. The rearrangement joins TRBV5-5 to TRBJ2-7; 7 nucleotides align to TRBD1. V lost 2 bases, J lost 2 bases, and 7 bases stayed unmatched. The CDR3 is 15 amino acids. CDR1 is SGHKS, CDR2 YYEKEE, per germline (reference sequence). Complete variable domain (other parts from reference TRBV5-5 and TRBJ2-7): DAGVTQSPTHLIKTRGQQVTLRCSPISGHKSVSWYQQVLGQGPQFIFQYYEKEERGRGNFPDRFSARQFPNYSSELNVNALLLGDSALYLCASSLAQGLPYEQYFGPGTRLTVT.

CDR3 region: CATSRDRLAGGPYYNEQFF. Here the CDR3 DNA reads TGTGCCACCAGCAGAGATAGACTAGCGGGAGGGCCGTACTACAATGAGCAGTTCTTC. The rearrangement joins TRBV15 to TRBJ2-1, with 14 bases lining up with TRBD2. V was clipped by 0 bases and J by 3 bases; unmatched bases: 7. This CDR3 is built from 19 residues. Germline loops: CDR1 LNHNV, CDR2 YYDKDF (reference sequence).

The chain uses TRBV5-1 and TRBJ2-3, with 7 bases that match TRBD2. The CDR3 runs to 17 residues. Germline V gene lookup returns CDR1 SGHRS and CDR2 YFSETQ. The junction had 12 bases not matched to a gene; V was cut back by 5 bases and J by 0 bases. CDR3: CASSSLAEVLSTDTQYF. The CDR3 region has the DNA TGCGCCAGCAGTTCTCTAGCGGAGGTCCTTAGCACAGATACGCAGTATTTT. Based on the CDR3 plus reference TRBV5-1 and TRBJ2-3, the full variable domain is KAGVTQTPRYLIKTRGQQVTLSCSPISGHRSVSWYQQTPGQGLQFLFEYFSETQRNKGNFPGRFSGRQFSNSRSEMNVSTLELGDSALYLCASSSLAEVLSTDTQYFGPGTRLTVL.

This clonotype was counted ten times or more. J is TRBJ2-2 and V is TRBV28; 10 bases agree with TRBD2. Per germline, CDR1 MDHEN and CDR2 SYDVKM. V was pared by 4 bases and J by 6 bases, with 8 bases of the junction left unmatched. The CDR3 totals 16 residues. The CDR3 nucleotides are TGTGCCAGCAGTTCCCCCGGGACTAGCGTCCCCGGGGAGCTGTTTTTT. Amino acid sequence: CASSSPGTSVPGELFF.

This chain links TRBV7-8 with TRBJ2-5; D remains ambiguous. Gene TRBJ2-7 matches the end of the DNA better, so the J call may be wrong. Per germline, CDR1 SGHVS and CDR2 FQNEAQ. CDR3 length equals 18 residues. The CDR3 DNA reads TGTGCCAGCTATATTAGGTCGGCAGGAATACCCAACGTGGACGAGCAGTACTTC. Protein: CASYIRSAGIPNVDEQYF.

This clonotype was found a few times. In nucleotides, the CDR3 is TGCGCCAGCAGCTTGGTAAGCTTTGCCGGGGCCGATAACAATGAGCAGTTCTTC. This translates into CASSLVSFAGADNNEQFF. V and J are TRBV5-1 and TRBJ2-1; D possibly matches TRBD1 or TRBD2 (5 bases each). CDR3 size: 18 residues. Germline V gene lookup returns CDR1 SGHRS and CDR2 YFSETQ. Trimming removed 0 bases from V and 5 bases from J, with 21 bases in between.

This clonotype was picked up one time. V is TRBV15 and J is TRBJ2-2, with 7 bases matching TRBD1. The CDR3 loop spans 13 amino acids. V shed 6 bases, J shed 6 bases, and the junction held 4 bases outside the gene matches. Germline CDR1 and CDR2: LNHNV and YYDKDF (reference sequence). CDR3 sequence (DNA): TGTGCCACCAGATCTCAGGGGGCCGGGGAGCTGTTTTTT. This gives the protein CATRSQGAGELFF.

The rearrangement joins TRBV19 to TRBJ2-2; D is unclear. The germline V gene encodes CDR1 LNHDA and CDR2 SQIVND (reference sequence). Trimming left V 3 bases short and J 9 bases short, with 11 bases between. The CDR3 length is 13 residues. This CDR3 is CASSIGRVRELFF. Here the CDR3 DNA reads TGTGCCAGTAGTATCGGTAGGGTTCGGGAGCTGTTTTTT. Variable domain in full (rest from reference TRBV19 and TRBJ2-2): DGGITQSPKYLFRKEGQNVTLSCEQNLNHDAMYWYRQDPGQGLRLIYYSQIVNDFQKGDIAEGYSVSREKKESFPLTVTSAQKNPTAFYLCASSIGRVRELFFGEGSRLTVL.

The genes are TRBV20-1 and TRBJ2-7; D may be TRBD1 (5 bases). The CDR3 totals 15 residues. Trimming left V 0 bases short and J 2 bases short, with 14 bases between. Looked up from germline, CDR1 is DFQATT and CDR2 is SNEGSKA (reference sequence). The CDR3 DNA is TGCAGTGCTAGAGATTCTTACAGGTTTCCCTACGAGCAGTACTTC. Translating it yields CSARDSYRFPYEQYF.

The chain employs TRBV11-3 and TRBJ2-5; possibly TRBD1 for D (6 bases). Germline CDR1 SGHNT, CDR2 YENEEA. V was shortened by 5 bases and J by 5 bases, with 15 bases between the two germline ends. The CDR3 has 14 residues. CDR3: CASSATGSEETQYF. Written as DNA, the CDR3 is TGTGCCAGCAGCGCTACAGGGTCGGAGGAGACCCAGTACTTC.

The chain uses TRBV12-3 or TRBV12-4 and TRBJ2-1, with D perhaps TRBD1 or TRBD2 (5 bases each). V was pared by 9 bases and J by 3 bases, with 15 bases between. The CDR3 extends over 14 amino acids. The DNA for the CDR3 is TGTGCCAGTCTCCGGGACCTCGGCTACAATGAGCAGTTCTTC. This codes for CASLRDLGYNEQFF.

This clonotype was detected only a few times. Its ends do not fully match the called genes, so a read error is possible. This chain joins TRBV6-2 or TRBV6-3 and TRBJ2-7; D gene uncertain. CDR1 and CDR2 (germline): MNHEY, SVGEGT. The CDR3 extends over 11 amino acids. The DNA for the CDR3 is TGTGCCAGCAGTTCTCGTTACGCGCAGTACTTC. Residues: CASSSRYAQYF.